This T cell receptor (beta chain) was captured in a study of blood T cell repertoires in COVID-19. Study context: In each case, the material was cDNA or gDNA derived from T cells, B-cell-depleted T cells, or PBMCs.

Authors' data handling: Amplifying reference gene primers gave estimates of nucleated cell counts. Using immunoSEQ multiplex PCR, the repertoire was profiled, and TCRdb retains in-frame clones only, with some absent. V and J calls and clone size are copied from that table; D and trimming were computed from the DNA. The sample holds some 230,000 clones, roughly 86% seen once. V lost 4 bases, J lost 6 bases, and 15 bases lay in between. Germline loops: CDR1 GTSNPN, CDR2 SVGIG (reference sequence). CDR3 size: 13 residues. Patients of the Seattle cohort, enrolled during active infection, were followed longitudinally.

The chain recombines TRBV30 with TRBJ1-1, with a weak D call TRBD1 (6 bases). Sample: peripheral blood. This receptor was identified in a woman between 45 and 65 years old with COVID-19, enrolled during active disease. The CDR3 DNA sequence: TGTGCCTGGATTCGGGGGGCAAGGGCTGAAGCTTTCTTT. Its protein product is CAWIRGARAEAFF.